One sample yielded the 25 T cell receptor beta chains listed below, sequenced in a study of human T cells and chemical hapten exposure (dated by TCRdb to about 2021). This specimen's time point label, per the study, means: patch test 1, 2 weeks after DPC sensitization. The sample's treatment or condition label is to be understood as: therapeutic diphenylcyclopropenone sensitization with weekly scalp DPC. The library was built by means of RACE. TCRdb names NextSeq 500 as the instrument used. TCRdb reprocessing: public reads trimmed at Q25 with fastp, clones called with MiXCR, in-frame beta chains kept. Under each unique CDR3 protein, matching rows form one entry showing the most common genes and DNA. For this sample the table gives 380,000 or so distinct CDR3 sequences, of which approximately 5.1% were detected only once. The leading ten clones occupy roughly 2.4% of the sample. The material sequenced was whole blood, taken in connection with sensitization to the hapten diphenylcyclopropenone (DPC). These receptors originate from a woman in her forties or fifties with alopecia areata. Some clones in this sample may be carry-over from other donors' samples.

The chain combines TRBV10-3 with TRBJ2-1; 12 nucleotides agree with TRBD2. Trimming took 6 bases from V and 10 from J; bases not matched to a gene: 10. The CDR3 extends over 15 amino acids. The V gene's germline CDR1 is ENHRY and CDR2 SYGVKD. The DNA of the CDR3 is TGTGCCATCAGAGGGACTAGCGGGTATGCTGGCGAGCAGTTCTTC. This encodes CAIRGTSGYAGEQFF.

This clonotype was seen only a few times. The chain couples TRBV5-1 to TRBJ2-3; 8 bases align to TRBD2. Trimming took 2 bases from V and 4 from J; bases not matched to a gene: 15. Germline V gene lookup returns CDR1 SGHRS and CDR2 YFSETQ. CDR3 size: 18 residues. CDR3 loop: CASSFLQRGTNQPDTQYF. DNA of the CDR3: TGCGCCAGCAGCTTTTTGCAGCGGGGGACGAACCAACCAGATACGCAGTATTTT.

This clonotype was picked up many times. The J gene is TRBJ2-7, the V gene TRBV28, with 9 bases matching TRBD1. Germline CDR1 and CDR2: MDHEN and SYDVKM. CDR3 length equals 14 residues. V shed 6 bases and J 3 bases; nucleotides not matched to a gene: 6. The chain's CDR3 is CASSLRQGDYEQYF. CDR3 bases: TGTGCCAGCAGCCTAAGACAGGGGGACTACGAGCAGTACTTC.

In its sample, this clonotype was seen many times. The chain joins TRBV5-1 to TRBJ1-2, with D possibly being TRBD1 (6 bases). Germline CDR1 reads SGHRS; CDR2 reads YFSETQ. CDR3 size: 17 residues. V lost 3 bases and J 5 bases, leaving 23 bases between the germline ends. As DNA, the CDR3 is TGCGCCAGCAGCTCGAATTTACAGGGCCCAAAATTTTATGGCTACACCTTC. This encodes CASSSNLQGPKFYGYTF.

This clonotype appeared many times. The chain recombines TRBV7-9 with TRBJ1-1, with D uncertain. Trimming left V 5 bases short and J 0 bases short, with 7 bases between. Germline V CDR1 and CDR2: SEHNR, FQNEAQ (reference sequence). The CDR3 has 13 amino acids. The CDR3: CASSQQVNTEAFF. The CDR3 nucleotides read TGTGCCAGCAGCCAACAAGTGAACACTGAAGCTTTCTTT. The variable domain in full, with the rest retrieved from reference TRBV7-9 and TRBJ1-1, is DTGVSQNPRHKITKRGQNVTFRCDPISEHNRLYWYRQTLGQGPEFLTYFQNEAQLEKSRLLSDRFSAERPKGSFSTLEIQRTEQGDSAMYLCASSQQVNTEAFFGQGTRLTVV.

This clonotype showed up many times. The chain employs TRBV7-9 and TRBJ2-7, with TRBD2 as a possible D gene (6 bases). CDR3 length: 16 amino acids. CDR1 is SEHNR and CDR2 is FQNEAQ in the germline V gene (reference sequence). V was pared by 5 bases and J by 2 bases, with 19 bases between. CDR3 loop: CASSPHGPRGTYEQYF. In nucleotides, the CDR3 is TGTGCCAGCAGCCCCCACGGACCGCGGGGAACCTACGAGCAGTACTTC.

V gene TRBV5-1 combines with J gene TRBJ1-1; D is possibly TRBD1 (5 bases). The length of the CDR3 is 15 residues. Between the trimmed V and J ends, which lost 6 bases and 1 base, there was a span of 16 bases. CDR1 SGHRS and CDR2 YFSETQ come from the germline V gene. Here the CDR3 DNA reads TGCGCCAGCATTAGGGGCGGAGGGGAGAACACTGAAGCTTTCTTT. As protein: CASIRGGGENTEAFF.

The rearrangement uses TRBV28 and TRBJ2-3; TRBD1 might be the D (5 bases). The CDR3 is 16 amino acids. V lost 2 bases, J lost 6 bases, and 18 bases lay in between. Germline lookup yields CDR1 MDHEN and CDR2 SYDVKM. The CDR3 is CASSLRGRVVVDTQYF. CDR3 nucleotide sequence: TGTGCCAGCAGTTTAAGGGGAAGGGTGGTTGTGGATACGCAGTATTTT.

This clonotype was seen ten or more times. V usage is TRBV4-3 and J usage is TRBJ2-6; no clear D. Trimming stripped 5 bases from V and 1 base from J, with 6 bases between. CDR3 length: 14 amino acids. The V gene's germline CDR1 is LGHNA and CDR2 YSLEER. The CDR3 sequence: CASSTRSGANVLTF. The DNA for the CDR3 is TGCGCCAGCAGCACCCGATCTGGGGCCAACGTCCTGACTTTC.

Worth noting for this clonotype: With a much larger clone just one base away, this may be a read error. The chain links TRBV27 to TRBJ1-5; D is unclear. Trimming removed 4 bases from V and 3 bases from J, with 4 bases in between. CDR3 length equals 12 residues. The germline V gene encodes CDR1 MNHEY and CDR2 SMNVEV (reference sequence). The DNA of the CDR3 is TGTGCCAGCAGTTATACCAATCAGCCCCAGCATTTT. Translated, it gives CASSYTNQPQHF.

This clonotype was detected a few times. The rearrangement uses TRBV28 and TRBJ2-5; TRBD2 matches at 7 bases. Trimming at V came to 3 bases and at J to 5 bases, leaving 9 bases not matched to a gene. Germline V gives CDR1 MDHEN, CDR2 SYDVKM. CDR3 size: 15 residues. This chain's CDR3 is CASSFDGAREETQYF. Here the CDR3 DNA reads TGTGCCAGCAGTTTCGATGGGGCGCGGGAGGAGACCCAGTACTTC.

This clonotype showed up many times. V gene TRBV18 combines with J gene TRBJ1-6; D is perhaps TRBD1 (6 bases). Between the trimmed V and J ends, which lost 1 base and 7 bases, there was a span of 11 bases. Germline V CDR1 and CDR2: KGHSH, LQKENI. The CDR3 has 15 amino acids. In DNA form, the CDR3 reads TGTGCCAGCTCACCACTTGAACAGGGCAATTCACCCCTCCACTTT. Its protein product is CASSPLEQGNSPLHF.

At least ten counts were recorded for this clonotype. This sequence joins TRBV28 and TRBJ1-1; D is possibly TRBD1 (6 bases). Germline CDR1 and CDR2: MDHEN and SYDVKM. V dropped 4 bases and J dropped 1 base, with 10 bases sitting between them. The CDR3 sequence is 14 residues long. The CDR3, as DNA: TGTGCCAGCAGTTCCGAGGACAGGAACACTGAAGCTTTCTTT. Amino acid sequence: CASSSEDRNTEAFF.

V and J are TRBV13 and TRBJ2-1; D might be TRBD1 (6 bases). This CDR3 region has 14 residues. V lost 7 bases and J lost 4, with 14 bases in between. Per germline, CDR1 PRHDT and CDR2 FYEKMQ (reference sequence). The CDR3 reads CASNLGQGYNEQFF. The CDR3 nucleotides are TGTGCCAGCAACTTGGGGCAGGGGTACAATGAGCAGTTCTTC.

This clonotype showed up many times. The chain joins TRBV6-1 to TRBJ2-6; 9 bases are shared with TRBD1. The V and J ends lost 1 base and 2 bases, in that order; junction bases with no gene match: 0. The CDR3 is made up of 16 amino acids. The germline V gene has CDR1 MNHNS and CDR2 SASEGT. Here the CDR3 reads CASSEGTGAGANVLTF. CDR3 coding DNA: TGTGCCAGCAGTGAAGGGACAGGGGCTGGGGCCAACGTCCTGACTTTC.

This clonotype appeared many times. The chain joins TRBV29-1 to TRBJ1-3; D not resolved. Trimming stripped 4 bases from V and 0 bases from J, with 10 bases between. The CDR3 is 14 residues long. Germline V gives CDR1 SQVTM, CDR2 ANQGSEA. The DNA of the CDR3 is TGCAGCGTTGTTTACGGCAGCTCTGGAAACACCATATATTTT. This sequence encodes CSVVYGSSGNTIYF. The whole variable domain, filled in from reference TRBV29-1 and TRBJ1-3, reads SAVISQKPSRDICQRGTSLTIQCQVDSQVTMMFWYRQQPGQSLTLIATANQGSEATYESGFVIDKFPISRPNLTFSTLTVSNMSPEDSSIYLCSVVYGSSGNTIYFGEGSWLTVV.

This clonotype was found many times. The rearrangement uses TRBV27 and TRBJ2-7, with D possibly matching TRBD1 (5 bases). Germline CDR1 MNHEY, CDR2 SMNVEV (reference sequence). There are 14 residues in the CDR3. Trimming left V 2 bases short and J 3 bases short, with 11 bases between. CDR3 residues: CASSLSQDNYEQYF. In DNA, the CDR3 is TGTGCCAGCAGTTTAAGTCAGGACAACTACGAGCAGTACTTC.

This clonotype was counted a few times. V and J are TRBV12-3 or TRBV12-4 and TRBJ1-1; 9 positions agree with TRBD1. Trimming cost V 8 bases and J 5 bases; bases outside gene matches: 6. The CDR3 length is 13 residues. The CDR3 nucleotides read TGTGCCAGCCACAGGGGGCTTTGGACTGAAGCTTTCTTT. As protein: CASHRGLWTEAFF.

This clonotype has at least ten counts. The rearrangement uses TRBV5-1 and TRBJ1-3, with no clear D. V lost 2 bases, J lost 0 bases, and 9 bases lay in between. CDR3 size: 15 residues. Germline V gene lookup returns CDR1 SGHRS and CDR2 YFSETQ. This chain's CDR3 is CASSFDFASGNTIYF. The CDR3 DNA sequence: TGCGCCAGCAGCTTCGACTTTGCCTCTGGAAACACCATATATTTT.

This clonotype appeared many times. This chain connects TRBV29-1 to TRBJ1-1, with D perhaps matching TRBD1 (5 bases). V gave up 7 bases and J gave up 0 bases, with 9 bases separating them. CDR1 is SQVTM, CDR2 ANQGSEA, per germline. CDR3 length equals 12 residues. Written as DNA, the CDR3 is TGCAGCGCCAAGGGGCTGAACACTGAAGCTTTCTTT. The encoded protein is CSAKGLNTEAFF.

This clonotype showed up just a few times. This rearrangement joins TRBV5-1 to TRBJ1-1, with D possibly matching TRBD1 (5 bases). V gave up 2 bases and J gave up 5 bases, with 13 bases separating them. Germline loops: CDR1 SGHRS, CDR2 YFSETQ. The CDR3 extends over 14 amino acids. The CDR3 loop is CASSFTGLGTEAFF. The CDR3 region has the DNA TGCGCCAGCAGCTTTACAGGTCTGGGTACTGAAGCTTTCTTT.

This clonotype was seen many times. V usage is TRBV2 and J usage is TRBJ2-6; no reliable D call. Trimming took off 6 bases at V and 4 bases at J, with 10 bases between the two ends. Germline V lookup: CDR1 SNHLY, CDR2 FYNNEI. CDR3 length equals 14 residues. CDR3 in amino acids: CASRAQPGANVLTF. In DNA, the CDR3 is TGTGCCAGCAGGGCCCAGCCCGGGGCCAACGTCCTGACTTTC.

In its sample, this clonotype was seen a few times. This chain uses TRBV2 with TRBJ1-2; the D is unclear. Germline assignment: CDR1 SNHLY and CDR2 FYNNEI. The V and J ends lost 4 bases and 2 bases respectively, with 5 bases between them. The length of the CDR3 is 12 residues. CDR3 residues: CASSARNYGYTF. The CDR3 region has the DNA TGTGCCAGCAGTGCCAGAAACTATGGCTACACCTTC. Together with reference TRBV2 and TRBJ1-2, the CDR3 gives the full variable domain: EPEVTQTPSHQVTQMGQEVILRCVPISNHLYFYWYRQILGQKVEFLVSFYNNEISEKSEIFDDQFSVERPDGSNFTLKIRSTKLEDSAMYFCASSARNYGYTFGSGTRLTVV.

This clonotype was seen ten or more times. The V and J genes are TRBV12-3 or TRBV12-4 and TRBJ1-1, with 8 bases lining up with TRBD1. V dropped 6 bases and J dropped 4; count of bases not matched to a gene: 7. The CDR3 covers 14 residues. In DNA form, the CDR3 reads TGTGCCAGCAGCCCTGGACAGGGTAGCACTGAAGCTTTCTTT. This sequence encodes CASSPGQGSTEAFF.

This clonotype was observed many times. The chain recombines TRBV7-2 with TRBJ2-3; 7 nucleotides agree with TRBD1. Germline CDR1 reads SGHTA; CDR2 reads FQGNSA. The junction had 7 bases not matched to a gene; V was cut back by 5 bases and J by 2 bases. The CDR3 totals 15 residues. CDR3 coding DNA: TGTGCCAGCAGCACGGACAGGACGTTCACAGATACGCAGTATTTT. Protein product: CASSTDRTFTDTQYF.